The 7 T cell receptor beta chains reported below all come from one sample, sequenced in a study of blood T cell repertoires in COVID-19. The method was immunoSEQ multiplex PCR; TCRdb's version includes in-frame clones alone and lacks a portion of them. The sample includes around 260,000 clones, 90% seen only once; the top ten take roughly 1.1%. The sample comprised PBMCs or T cells enriched from blood (not recorded which). The receptor set was obtained from a woman aged 30 to 39 who had recovered from COVID-19.

This chain uses TRBV4-2 with TRBJ2-3; D is unclear. Trimming left V 6 bases short and J 0 bases short, with 13 bases between. This CDR3 has 15 amino acids. CDR1 is LGHNA and CDR2 is YNFKEQ in the germline V gene. The CDR3 bases are TGTGCCAGCAGACTAAGCGCGAGTAGCACAGATACGCAGTATTTT. It is translated as CASRLSASSTDTQYF.

The chain couples TRBV29-1 to TRBJ2-2; 7 bases agree with TRBD1. Per germline, CDR1 SQVTM and CDR2 ANQGSEA. J was trimmed by 5 bases and V by 3 bases; bases with no gene match: 12. There are 16 residues in the CDR3. This chain's CDR3 is CSVEGSRGRSTGELFF. CDR3 in DNA: TGCAGCGTTGAGGGGTCTAGGGGGCGCAGTACCGGGGAGCTGTTTTTT.

With respect to this clone: The sample has other DNA sequences that encode this CDR3 too. The V call is TRBV2, the J call TRBJ1-1; D is ambiguous. V lost 5 bases to trimming and J lost 2 bases, with 9 bases between them. Germline V lookup: CDR1 SNHLY, CDR2 FYNNEI. The CDR3 runs 13 residues. CDR3 bases: TGTGCCAGCAGTTCGGGTCTTAACACTGAAGCTTTCTTT. The encoded protein is CASSSGLNTEAFF.

V is TRBV6-7 and J is TRBJ2-6; D is undetermined. TRBV6-7 is flagged as an ORF with uncertain function. CDR3 size: 15 residues. The V gene lost 6 bases and the J gene lost 2 bases, with 11 bases spanning the gap. The CDR3 sequence is CASRHVAPGANVLTF. CDR3 nucleotides: TGTGCCAGCAGGCACGTAGCTCCTGGGGCCAACGTCCTGACTTTC.

This chain links TRBV5-1 with TRBJ2-1; 8 bases are a match to TRBD2. V gave up 5 bases and J gave up 5 bases; unmatched junction bases: 9. The CDR3 extends over 15 amino acids. Germline lookup yields CDR1 SGHRS and CDR2 YFSETQ. The CDR3 DNA reads TGCGCCAGCAGTTTTAGCGGGATGGAACACAATGAGCAGTTCTTC. Translated: CASSFSGMEHNEQFF.

The chain is built from TRBV28 and TRBJ1-6, with TRBD1 matching over 10 bases. The CDR3 has 15 residues. Germline CDR1 MDHEN, CDR2 SYDVKM. V shed 4 bases, J shed 9 bases, and the junction held 6 bases outside the gene matches. The CDR3 bases are TGTGCCAGCAGTTCACCGGGACAGGGGTTTTCACCCCTCCACTTT. Encoded protein: CASSSPGQGFSPLHF.

Details on this clone: At the DNA level, this CDR3 is encoded by other sequences in the same sample as well. V and J are TRBV7-2 and TRBJ2-1; D call uncertain. Looked up from germline, CDR1 is SGHTA and CDR2 is FQGNSA. V gave up 3 bases and J gave up 0 bases, with 6 bases separating them. This CDR3 spans 14 amino acids. The CDR3 loop reads CASSFGGSYNEQFF. CDR3 coding DNA: TGTGCCAGCAGCTTTGGCGGCTCCTACAATGAGCAGTTCTTC.